Below are 27 T cell receptor beta chains sequenced from a single sample in a study of lymphopenia after photon versus proton radiotherapy. Sequencing was performed with immunoSEQ multiplex PCR; in TCRdb, only in-frame clones are kept and a portion is missing. The sample has some 25,000 clones, over 80% seen once. The material was peripheral blood, obtained from a patient treated with proton-based radiotherapy. These receptors all stem from a woman between 65 and 79 years old with pancreatic cancer.

The rearrangement links TRBV29-1 to TRBJ2-5, with a possible D match to TRBD1 (5 bases). The V gene's germline CDR1 is SQVTM and CDR2 ANQGSEA. The CDR3 has 13 amino acids. Between the trimmed V and J ends, which lost 3 bases and 6 bases, there was a span of 14 bases. The DNA for the CDR3 is TGCAGCGTTGATTTCCAGGGTGGGAAGACCCAGTACTTC. Protein sequence: CSVDFQGGKTQYF.

The chain links TRBV18 to TRBJ2-7; perhaps TRBD1 as D (5 bases). Germline CDR1 and CDR2: KGHSH and LQKENI. This CDR3 comprises 14 residues. The germline V and J ends were trimmed by 3 bases and 2 bases, with 11 bases remaining between them. The CDR3 reads CASSPRDSTYEQYF. As DNA, the CDR3 is TGTGCCAGCTCACCCCGAGACAGTACCTACGAGCAGTACTTC.

The table lists this clone with a few counts. J is TRBJ2-1 and V is TRBV5-1; D gene uncertain. This CDR3 contains 14 residues. CDR1 and CDR2 (germline): SGHRS, YFSETQ. Trimming cost V 4 bases and J 8 bases, with 16 bases left between them. CDR3 nucleotide sequence: TGCGCCAGCAGCGTCAGCCTCGGAGATTATGAGCAGTTCTTC. Translation: CASSVSLGDYEQFF.

The J gene is TRBJ1-5, the V gene TRBV7-2, with D perhaps matching TRBD1 (5 bases). The ends were cut back, 5 bases at V and 4 bases at J, with 15 bases in the middle. Germline V gives CDR1 SGHTA, CDR2 FQGNSA. The CDR3 runs 15 residues. CDR3 residues: CASSPTGTDNQPQHF. The CDR3 region has the DNA TGTGCCAGCAGCCCGACTGGGACTGATAATCAGCCCCAGCATTTT.

This chain joins TRBV29-1 and TRBJ2-6; D assignment may be TRBD1 or TRBD2 (5 bases each). Germline V gene lookup returns CDR1 SQVTM and CDR2 ANQGSEA. The ends were cut back, 7 bases at V and 0 bases at J, with 16 bases in the middle. The length of the CDR3 is 16 residues. The CDR3, as DNA: TGCAGCGCCGCTTCGGGACGCAACTCTGGGGCCAACGTCCTGACTTTC. It specifies CSAASGRNSGANVLTF. Full variable domain (remainder filled in from reference TRBV29-1 and TRBJ2-6): SAVISQKPSRDICQRGTSLTIQCQVDSQVTMMFWYRQQPGQSLTLIATANQGSEATYESGFVIDKFPISRPNLTFSTLTVSNMSPEDSSIYLCSAASGRNSGANVLTFGAGSRLTVL.

The genes are TRBV2 and TRBJ2-1; D uncertain. The germline V gene encodes CDR1 SNHLY and CDR2 FYNNEI. The CDR3 has 13 residues. V was trimmed by 0 bases and J by 11 bases, leaving 11 bases between them. The CDR3 sequence is CASSEAAGPQQFF. The CDR3 bases are TGTGCCAGCAGTGAAGCTGCTGGACCCCAGCAGTTCTTC.

The chain is built from TRBV18 and TRBJ2-5, with a tentative D call TRBD2 (5 bases). With 2 bases removed from V and 9 bases from J, the gap between germline ends came to 7 bases. This CDR3 has 11 residues. Germline CDR1 KGHSH, CDR2 LQKENI. The CDR3: CASSPTGSQYF. CDR3 in DNA: TGTGCCAGCTCACCAACGGGGTCCCAGTACTTC. The variable domain in full, with the rest retrieved from reference TRBV18 and TRBJ2-5, is NAGVMQNPRHLVRRRGQEARLRCSPMKGHSHVYWYRQLPEEGLKFMVYLQKENIIDESGMPKERFSAEFPKEGPSILRIQQVVRGDSAAYFCASSPTGSQYFGPGTRLLVL.

The chain has TRBV30 and TRBJ1-1; unclear D gene. CDR1 and CDR2 from the germline V gene are GTSNPN and SVGIG (reference sequence). CDR3 length: 12 residues. The germline V and J ends were trimmed by 5 bases and 1 base, with 8 bases remaining between them. The CDR3 DNA follows: TGTGCCTGGCGGAGGGAGAACACTGAAGCTTTCTTT. This codes for CAWRRENTEAFF.

The genes are TRBV2 and TRBJ1-2; tentative D call: TRBD1 (5 bases). V was clipped by 3 bases and J by 3 bases, with 11 bases between them. Germline CDR1 and CDR2: SNHLY and FYNNEI. The CDR3 loop spans 14 amino acids. The CDR3: CASSDSPRDYGYTF. CDR3 DNA sequence: TGTGCCAGCAGTGATAGTCCCAGGGACTATGGCTACACCTTC.

This chain's CDR3 is CASSEGQGISNNQPQHF. The CDR3 region has the DNA TGTGCCAGCAGTGAAGGTCAGGGGATCTCCAACAATCAGCCCCAGCATTTT. The V and J genes are TRBV2 and TRBJ1-5; tentatively, D is TRBD1 (6 bases). Germline V gene lookup returns CDR1 SNHLY and CDR2 FYNNEI. The CDR3 totals 17 residues. The V gene lost 1 base and the J gene lost 3 bases, with 16 bases spanning the gap.

This chain joins TRBV4-3 and TRBJ2-1; no clear D. The germline V gene encodes CDR1 LGHNA and CDR2 YSLEER. The V gene lost 2 bases and the J gene lost 0 bases, with 8 bases spanning the gap. The CDR3 sequence is 15 residues long. CDR3 amino acids: CASSQIRSSYNEQFF. CDR3 nucleotide sequence: TGCGCCAGCAGCCAAATTCGAAGCTCCTACAATGAGCAGTTCTTC.

The chain recombines TRBV5-4 with TRBJ1-2; 8 bases agree with TRBD1. This CDR3 region has 16 residues. Trimming cost V 2 bases and J 2 bases; bases outside gene matches: 8. Germline V gene sequence: CDR1 SGHNT, CDR2 YYREEE (reference sequence). CDR3 nucleotides: TGTGCCAGCAGCTTTGACGGGACAGGAAGAAACTATGGCTACACCTTC. Residues: CASSFDGTGRNYGYTF.

The table lists this clone with a few counts. The chain couples TRBV7-3 to TRBJ2-1; tentative D call: TRBD2 (5 bases). V lost 5 bases and J 4 bases, leaving 9 bases between the germline ends. Germline CDR1 and CDR2: SGHTA and FQGTGA. This CDR3 has 13 residues. CDR3 sequence reads: CASSDGVYNEQFF. The CDR3 DNA follows: TGTGCCAGCAGCGACGGGGTGTACAATGAGCAGTTCTTC. The complete variable domain, with remaining parts taken from reference TRBV7-3 and TRBJ2-1, reads GAGVSQTPSNKVTEKGKYVELRCDPISGHTALYWYRQSLGQGPEFLIYFQGTGAADDSGLPNDRFFAVRPEGSVSTLKIQRTERGDSAVYLCASSDGVYNEQFFGPGTRLTVL.

This clone was counted between two and nine times. The rearrangement uses TRBV11-2 and TRBJ2-1; 7 bases fit TRBD2. The CDR3 is made up of 16 amino acids. J gave up 6 bases and V 6 bases, and 14 bases lay outside the gene matches. CDR1 is SGHAT, CDR2 FQNNGV, per germline. The CDR3 protein is CASSFPLGGRGNEQFF. As DNA, the CDR3 is TGTGCCAGCAGTTTTCCCCTGGGCGGGAGAGGCAATGAGCAGTTCTTC.

The V call is TRBV21-1, the J call TRBJ2-3; the table names TRBD1, a call not compared with the DNA. TRBV21-1 counts as a pseudogene. The CDR3 consists of 18 residues. CDR3 amino acids: CANSFGLYGTGLTDTQYF. As DNA, the CDR3 is TGTGCCAACAGCTTTGGGTTGTACGGGACAGGGCTCACAGATACGCAGTATTTT.

The chain joins TRBV6-6 to TRBJ2-7, with TRBD2 matching 11 bases. The CDR3 length is 15 residues. Losses at the gene ends were 7 bases for V and 1 base for J; bases not matched to a gene: 6. In germline, CDR1 is MNHNY, CDR2 SVGAGI (reference sequence). The CDR3 bases are TGTGCCAGCACCCCAACTAGCGGGAGATCCTACGAGCAGTACTTC. It specifies CASTPTSGRSYEQYF.

The chain joins TRBV6-1 to TRBJ2-7; 7 bases agree with TRBD1. There are 13 residues in the CDR3. Trimming removed 3 bases from V and 7 bases from J; junction bases left unmatched: 6. Germline V lookup: CDR1 MNHNS, CDR2 SASEGT. CDR3 in amino acids: CASSENRGGEQYF. CDR3 nucleotides: TGTGCCAGCAGTGAGAACAGGGGTGGGGAGCAGTACTTC.

The chain joins TRBV19 to TRBJ2-4, with 7 positions matching TRBD1. The CDR3 extends over 15 amino acids. The germline CDR1 and CDR2 sequences are LNHDA and SQIVND (reference sequence). The J segment lost 0 bases and the V segment lost 6 bases, leaving 5 bases of the junction unmatched. The CDR3 region has the DNA TGTGCCAGTAGGCAGGGGGAACTAGCCAAAAACATTCAGTACTTC. This sequence encodes CASRQGELAKNIQYF.

The gene calls are TRBV7-6 and TRBJ1-4; no definite D call. The germline CDR1 and CDR2 sequences are SGHVS and FNYEAQ. The length of the CDR3 is 15 residues. V was shortened by 1 base and J by 7 bases, with 13 bases between the two germline ends. The CDR3 loop is CASSLGTSVGEKLFF. As DNA, the CDR3 is TGTGCCAGCAGCTTAGGGACCTCCGTGGGTGAAAAACTGTTTTTT.

The rearrangement joins TRBV30 to TRBJ1-4; 9 bases agree with TRBD1. The germline V gene has CDR1 GTSNPN and CDR2 SVGIG (reference sequence). There are 14 residues in the CDR3. The V segment lost 0 bases and the J segment 7 bases; nucleotides outside the gene matches: 3. The CDR3 region is CAWSVGTGTEKLFF. The CDR3, as DNA: TGTGCCTGGAGTGTGGGGACAGGGACTGAAAAACTGTTTTTT.

This rearrangement joins TRBV6-5 to TRBJ2-7; 8 nucleotides line up with TRBD1. There are 13 residues in the CDR3. The V gene end was trimmed by 6 bases and the J gene end by 2 bases; junction bases not matched to a gene: 3. Looked up from germline, CDR1 is MNHEY and CDR2 is SVGAGI. The CDR3 region is CASRETGAYEQYF. CDR3 bases: TGTGCCAGCAGGGAGACAGGGGCCTACGAGCAGTACTTC.

The chain uses TRBV11-3 and TRBJ2-3; TRBD2 matches at 9 bases. Germline V gene data show CDR1 as SGHNT and CDR2 as YENEEA. CDR3 length: 15 residues. Trimming cost V 5 bases and J 0 bases; bases outside gene matches: 3. CDR3 region: CASSITSGSTDTQYF. In DNA, the CDR3 is TGTGCCAGCAGCATTACTAGCGGGAGCACAGATACGCAGTATTTT.

The chain links TRBV28 to TRBJ1-5; D may be TRBD1 (5 bases). The germline CDR1 and CDR2 sequences are MDHEN and SYDVKM. The CDR3 consists of 12 residues. Trimming stripped 11 bases from V and 7 bases from J, with 15 bases between. For the CDR3, the DNA is TGTGCCGGCAACTCAGGGAGCCAGCCCCAGCATTTT. Translating gives CAGNSGSQPQHF.

The chain links TRBV7-2 to TRBJ1-2; D unclear. CDR3 length: 12 residues. The V gene's germline CDR1 is SGHTA and CDR2 FQGNSA. Trimming removed 1 base from V and 6 bases from J, with 6 bases in between. The CDR3 spells CASSLDGDGYTF. The DNA for the CDR3 is TGTGCCAGCAGCTTAGATGGGGATGGCTACACCTTC.

J is TRBJ2-2 and V is TRBV28; weak D call: TRBD1 (5 bases). CDR1 is MDHEN, CDR2 SYDVKM, per germline. V was clipped by 6 bases and J by 2 bases, with 16 bases between them. CDR3 length: 16 amino acids. CDR3 nucleotide sequence: TGTGCCAGCAGCGAACGCGGAAGGGGCAACACCGGGGAGCTGTTTTTT. Translating it yields CASSERGRGNTGELFF.

V and J are TRBV6-4 and TRBJ1-6; D ambiguous. Germline V gene sequence: CDR1 MRHNA, CDR2 SNTAGT. The CDR3 has 13 amino acids. V was cut by 2 bases and J by 10 bases, with 9 bases left in between. CDR3 in amino acids: CASSDDHGSPLHF. The CDR3 bases are TGTGCCAGCAGTGACGACCATGGGTCACCCCTCCACTTT.

This clone rates as medium-sized (0.01 to 0.1%). The V gene is TRBV27, the J gene TRBJ2-7; TRBD2 aligns across 11 bases. V gave up 5 bases and J gave up 5 bases; unmatched junction bases: 5. Germline V CDR1 and CDR2: MNHEY, SMNVEV (reference sequence). The length of the CDR3 is 14 residues. The CDR3 nucleotides read TGTGCCAGCAGTCCGTTAGCGGGAGGGAACGAGCAGTACTTC. As protein: CASSPLAGGNEQYF.